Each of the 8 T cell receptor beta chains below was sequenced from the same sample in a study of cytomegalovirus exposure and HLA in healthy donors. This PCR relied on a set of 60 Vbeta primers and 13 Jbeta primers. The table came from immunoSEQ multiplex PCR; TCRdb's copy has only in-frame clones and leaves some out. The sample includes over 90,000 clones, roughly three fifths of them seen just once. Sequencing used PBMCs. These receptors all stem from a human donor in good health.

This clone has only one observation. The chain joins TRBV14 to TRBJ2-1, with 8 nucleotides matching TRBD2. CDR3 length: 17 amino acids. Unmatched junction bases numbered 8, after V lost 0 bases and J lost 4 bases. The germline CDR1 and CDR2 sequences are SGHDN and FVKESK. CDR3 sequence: CASSQDPRLALYNEQFF. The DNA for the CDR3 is TGTGCCAGCAGCCAAGACCCCCGACTAGCGCTTTACAATGAGCAGTTCTTC.

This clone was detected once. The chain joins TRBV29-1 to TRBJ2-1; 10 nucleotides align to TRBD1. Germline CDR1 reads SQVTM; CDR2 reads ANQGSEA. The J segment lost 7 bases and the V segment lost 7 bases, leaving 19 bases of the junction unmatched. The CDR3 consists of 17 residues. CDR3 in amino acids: CSALRDRGEGWGNEQFF. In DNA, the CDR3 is TGCAGCGCCCTCCGGGACAGGGGAGAGGGGTGGGGTAATGAGCAGTTCTTC.

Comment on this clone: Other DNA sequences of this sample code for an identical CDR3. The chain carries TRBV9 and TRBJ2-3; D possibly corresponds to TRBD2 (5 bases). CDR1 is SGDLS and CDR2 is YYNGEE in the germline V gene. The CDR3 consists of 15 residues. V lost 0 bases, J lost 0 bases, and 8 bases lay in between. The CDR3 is CASSVVSGSTDTQYF. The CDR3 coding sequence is TGTGCCAGCAGCGTAGTGAGCGGAAGCACAGATACGCAGTATTTT.

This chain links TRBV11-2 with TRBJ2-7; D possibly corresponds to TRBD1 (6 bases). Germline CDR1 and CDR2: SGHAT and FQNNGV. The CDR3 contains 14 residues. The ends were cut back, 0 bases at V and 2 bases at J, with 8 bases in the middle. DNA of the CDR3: TGTGCCAGCAGCTTAGATAGGGGGACCTACGAGCAGTACTTC. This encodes CASSLDRGTYEQYF. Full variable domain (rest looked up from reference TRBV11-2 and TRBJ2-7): EAGVAQSPRYKIIEKRQSVAFWCNPISGHATLYWYQQILGQGPKLLIQFQNNGVVDDSQLPKDRFSAERLKGVDSTLKIQPAKLEDSAVYLCASSLDRGTYEQYFGPGTRLTVT.

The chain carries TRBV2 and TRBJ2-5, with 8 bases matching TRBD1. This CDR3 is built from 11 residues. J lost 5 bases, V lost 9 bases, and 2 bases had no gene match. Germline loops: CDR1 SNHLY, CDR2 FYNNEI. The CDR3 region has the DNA TGTGCCAGAAGACAGGGGGAGACCCAGTACTTC. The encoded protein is CARRQGETQYF. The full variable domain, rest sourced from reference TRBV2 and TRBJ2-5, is EPEVTQTPSHQVTQMGQEVILRCVPISNHLYFYWYRQILGQKVEFLVSFYNNEISEKSEIFDDQFSVERPDGSNFTLKIRSTKLEDSAMYFCARRQGETQYFGPGTRLLVL.

CDR3 nucleotides: TGTGCCAGCAGCCCCTGGCGGACAGGGAGAGAGCAGTACTTC. Its protein product is CASSPWRTGREQYF. The V call is TRBV5-8, the J call TRBJ2-7; 8 bases align to TRBD1. CDR3 size: 14 residues. The junction had 10 bases not matched to a gene; V was cut back by 4 bases and J by 7 bases. The germline V gene encodes CDR1 SGHTS and CDR2 YDEGEE.

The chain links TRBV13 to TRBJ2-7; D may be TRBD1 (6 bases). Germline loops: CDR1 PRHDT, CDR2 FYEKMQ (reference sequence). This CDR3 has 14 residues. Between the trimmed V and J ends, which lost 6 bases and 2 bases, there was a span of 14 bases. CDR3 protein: CASSSRDTTYEQYF. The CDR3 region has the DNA TGTGCCAGCAGTTCAAGGGACACCACCTACGAGCAGTACTTC.

CDR3 sequence reads: CASSQGAASLLNTQYF. DNA for the CDR3: TGTGCCAGCAGCCAGGGGGCCGCTTCGTTACTCAATACGCAGTATTTT. The V call is TRBV14, the J call TRBJ2-3; the D gene is possibly TRBD1 (6 bases). This CDR3 has 16 residues. In germline, CDR1 is SGHDN, CDR2 FVKESK. The V and J ends lost 3 bases and 7 bases respectively, with 20 bases between them.